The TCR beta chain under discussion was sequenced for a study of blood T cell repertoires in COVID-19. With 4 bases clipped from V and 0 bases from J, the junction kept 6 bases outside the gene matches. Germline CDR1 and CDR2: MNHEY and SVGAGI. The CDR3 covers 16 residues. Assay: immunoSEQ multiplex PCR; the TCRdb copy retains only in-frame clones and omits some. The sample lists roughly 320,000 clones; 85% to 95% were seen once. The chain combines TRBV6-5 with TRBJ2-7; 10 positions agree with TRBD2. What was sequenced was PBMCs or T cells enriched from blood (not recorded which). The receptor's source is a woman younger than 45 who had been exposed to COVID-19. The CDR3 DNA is TGTGCCAGCAGTTCTTTGAGGACTAGCGGCTCCTACGAGCAGTACTTC. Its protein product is CASSSLRTSGSYEQYF.